What follows are 5 T cell receptor beta chains derived from one specimen sequenced in a study of identical twins. TCRdb reprocessed the 5' RACE reads via MiXCR and lists one record per CDR3 protein. The sample lists hundreds of thousands of distinct CDR3 sequences, over 8.5% seen once, with 0.75% to 1% in the top ten. The same data also contributed to another study, on yellow fever vaccine responses in identical twins.

Sequencing was done on a sample of PBMCs. The source of these receptors is a woman aged 18-29 years in good health.

The chain has TRBV7-9 and TRBJ2-1, with 7 positions matching TRBD2. V lost 7 bases to trimming and J lost 2 bases; unmatched junction nucleotides: 14. Germline V lookup: CDR1 SEHNR, CDR2 FQNEAQ (reference sequence). This CDR3 spans 17 amino acids. This CDR3 reads CASTKKTGLPTYNEQFF. In DNA form, the CDR3 reads TGTGCCAGCACCAAAAAAACGGGACTACCGACCTACAATGAGCAGTTCTTC.

V is TRBV5-1 and J is TRBJ2-3; D possibly corresponds to TRBD1 (5 bases). Trimming took off 0 bases at V and 2 bases at J, with 10 bases between the two ends. Per germline, CDR1 SGHRS and CDR2 YFSETQ. This CDR3 comprises 15 residues. In DNA form, the CDR3 reads TGCGCCAGCAGCTTGGGGGCCAGGGCCACAGATACGCAGTATTTT. Translating it yields CASSLGARATDTQYF.

This clonotype has a count of ten or more. This rearrangement joins TRBV12-3 or TRBV12-4 to TRBJ2-3, with 14 bases fitting TRBD2. This CDR3 comprises 16 residues. The V segment lost 5 bases and the J segment 3 bases; nucleotides outside the gene matches: 4. The CDR3 DNA sequence: TGTGCCAGCAGTCGAGGGACTAGCGGGGGTACAGATACGCAGTATTTT. Residues: CASSRGTSGGTDTQYF.

In this sample, this clonotype turned up a few times. The chain couples TRBV11-1 to TRBJ2-7; TRBD1 agrees at 10 bases. Germline V CDR1 and CDR2: SGHAT, FQDESV (reference sequence). The CDR3 has 17 residues. V was clipped by 5 bases and J by 5 bases; unmatched bases: 15. The CDR3 here is CASSHQTGGTSWNEQYF. CDR3 nucleotides: TGTGCCAGCAGCCACCAGACAGGGGGCACCTCATGGAACGAGCAGTACTTC.

Only a few counts were recorded for this clonotype. The genes are TRBV4-3 and TRBJ2-1; D may be TRBD2 (5 bases). The V and J ends lost 1 base and 8 bases respectively, with 15 bases between them. Germline V gene sequence: CDR1 LGHNA, CDR2 YSLEER. The CDR3 extends over 15 amino acids. DNA for the CDR3: TGCGCCAGCAGCCAAGTTTTTGCTAGCCTCCATGAGCAGTTCTTC. This sequence encodes CASSQVFASLHEQFF.